This record looks at one T cell receptor (beta chain) sequence and its context. The source of the sample is a study of T-cell reconstitution after alpha-beta-depleted transplantation in children. Molecular barcoding with unique molecular identifiers was used for the TCRbeta library. From the PCR reads, TCRdb called clonotypes with MiXCR, one entry per CDR3 protein. The sample lists around 380,000 distinct CDR3 sequences, about 11% occurring once. Trimming pared 3 bases from V and 7 bases from J, leaving 12 bases between. This CDR3 is built from 13 residues. The sequence was collected from a human donor who donated a stem cell graft to a child with acute myeloid leukemia. The sequenced sample was PBMCs from the stem cell graft donor, obtained from the stem cell graft. The rearrangement uses TRBV12-3 or TRBV12-4 and TRBJ2-5; D remains ambiguous. CDR3 sequence: CASSFDSSGTQYF. The CDR3 nucleotides are TGTGCCAGCAGTTTCGATAGTTCGGGGACCCAGTACTTC.